This T cell receptor (beta chain) was sequenced for a study of memory CD4+ T cells and cytomegalovirus serostatus. Background on the study: Healthy Belgian adult donors included about nine CMV-positive and 24 CMV-negative people.

The protocol was immunoSEQ multiplex PCR, while the TCRdb copy is restricted to in-frame clones and leaves out a portion. This table holds approximately 40,000 clones, over 60% found once. The germline V and J ends were trimmed by 5 bases and 5 bases, with 12 bases remaining between them. From germline, CDR1 is MNHEY and CDR2 SMNVEV (reference sequence). The CDR3 totals 13 residues. The sort gate was single viable CD3+CD4+CD8-CD45RO+ cells for memory CD4+ T cells. Serum IgG to CMV pp150, pp28, p38 and p52 defined serostatus. After thawing, CD4+ T cells were positively selected. Comments on this clone: Other nucleotide sequences in the sample specify the same CDR3.

This chain connects TRBV27 to TRBJ1-2; no clear D. The origin of this receptor is an adult in good health and CMV-seronegative. Sequencing was done on a sample of memory CD4+ T cells from blood. The CDR3 sequence is CASSVREGYGYTF. CDR3 DNA: TGTGCCAGCAGTGTTCGGGAGGGATATGGCTACACCTTC.